This paragraph covers one T cell receptor (beta chain) sequence. Antigen unknown. Mismatch with germline at one junction end may stem from a read error. This entry belongs to a study of cytomegalovirus exposure and HLA in healthy donors. The PCR was carried out with 60 Vbeta primers and 13 Jbeta primers. Data came from immunoSEQ multiplex PCR; TCRdb stores just in-frame clones and leaves some out. The profile shows 30,000 to 40,000 clones, 60% to 80% of them singletons. Study findings and constraints: Across all donors, roughly uniform sequencing depth was an assumption of the presence/absence analyses.

Germline V CDR1 and CDR2: SGDLS, YYNGEE. The CDR3 contains 16 residues. The sample comprised PBMCs. This receptor was obtained from a woman aged 25 to 45 in good health and CMV-seropositive. V is TRBV9 and J is TRBJ1-4; 7 positions agree with TRBD1. The CDR3 spells CACSPDLRGVGEKLFF. For the CDR3, the DNA is TGTGCCTGCAGCCCCGACCTCAGGGGGGTTGGGGAAAAACTGTTTTTT. Supplemented by reference TRBV9 and TRBJ1-4, the full variable domain reads DSGVTQTPKHLITATGQRVTLRCSPRSGDLSVYWYQQSLDQGLQFLIQYYNGEERAKGNILERFSAQQFPDLHSELNLSSLELGDSALYFCACSPDLRGVGEKLFFGSGTQLSVL.